The 8 T cell receptor beta chains reported below all come from one sample, sequenced in a study of T cells after yellow fever vaccination. A single record per CDR3 protein comes from TCRdb applying MiXCR to the 5' RACE reads. The sample lists approximately 250,000 distinct CDR3 sequences; roughly 3.7% were seen once. The input for sequencing was PBMCs, taken 15 days after the yellow fever booster vaccination. These receptors came from a man younger than 35 who received the YFV17D yellow fever vaccine.

This clonotype was observed many times. J is TRBJ2-1 and V is TRBV10-3; possible D gene TRBD2, 7 bases. This CDR3 comprises 12 residues. The ends were cut back, 6 bases at V and 10 bases at J, with 13 bases in the middle. The germline gives CDR1 ENHRY, CDR2 SYGVKD. CDR3 DNA sequence: TGTGCCATCAGCTCCGAGGGGGGGGAGCAGTTCTTC. Protein sequence: CAISSEGGEQFF.

The table lists this clonotype with many counts. The CDR3 is CASSQVQGGEQYV. The CDR3 DNA sequence: TGCGCCAGCAGCCAAGTTCAGGGTGGTGAGCAGTACGTC. This rearrangement joins TRBV4-3 to TRBJ2-7; possible D gene TRBD1, 5 bases. Trimming took off 1 base at V and 7 bases at J, with 11 bases between the two ends. The CDR3 has 13 amino acids. CDR1 is LGHNA and CDR2 is YSLEER in the germline V gene.

This clonotype was detected ten times or more. The rearrangement uses TRBV12-3 or TRBV12-4 and TRBJ1-5; D is unresolved. V was cut by 8 bases and J by 9 bases, with 14 bases left in between. CDR3 length: 12 amino acids. The chain's CDR3 is CASSAQVGPQHF. CDR3 nucleotides: TGTGCCAGCTCCGCCCAGGTCGGGCCCCAGCATTTT.

Ten or more counts support this clonotype. The J gene is TRBJ1-1, the V gene TRBV6-5, with D tentatively TRBD1 (5 bases). V was pared by 6 bases and J by 4 bases, with 15 bases between. Germline CDR1 is MNHEY and CDR2 is SVGAGI. The CDR3 consists of 14 residues. CDR3 sequence reads: CASRTDGRGTEAFF. CDR3 DNA sequence: TGTGCCAGCAGGACAGACGGGAGGGGCACTGAAGCTTTCTTT.

This clonotype was counted ten times or more. The CDR3 is CAWRPPTGETQYF. The CDR3 nucleotides read TGTGCCTGGAGGCCCCCGACTGGAGAGACCCAGTACTTC. The V and J genes are TRBV30 and TRBJ2-5; D gene uncertain. Germline V gives CDR1 GTSNPN, CDR2 SVGIG (reference sequence). This CDR3 has 13 amino acids. The germline V and J ends were trimmed by 3 bases and 4 bases, with 12 bases remaining between them.

This clonotype was observed many times. This chain connects TRBV5-1 to TRBJ2-1; D is ambiguous. Germline V CDR1 and CDR2: SGHRS, YFSETQ. V lost 2 bases and J lost 3, with 15 bases in between. There are 16 residues in the CDR3. This CDR3 is CASSFTKDPGYNEQFF. The CDR3 coding sequence is TGCGCCAGCAGCTTCACAAAGGACCCCGGCTACAATGAGCAGTTCTTC.

This clonotype was recorded at least ten times. The J gene is TRBJ1-1, the V gene TRBV29-1, with TRBD1 matching over 9 bases. CDR1 SQVTM and CDR2 ANQGSEA come from the germline V gene. This CDR3 spans 14 amino acids. The J segment lost 0 bases and the V segment lost 7 bases, leaving 6 bases of the junction unmatched. The chain's CDR3 is CSAPGQGMNTEAFF. The CDR3 nucleotides read TGCAGCGCCCCGGGACAGGGAATGAACACTGAAGCTTTCTTT.

This clonotype was seen repeatedly, ten times or more. The chain joins TRBV5-1 to TRBJ2-3; possible D gene TRBD1, 6 bases. The ends were cut back, 0 bases at V and 4 bases at J, with 9 bases in the middle. Per germline, CDR1 SGHRS and CDR2 YFSETQ. CDR3 size: 14 residues. CDR3 sequence (DNA): TGCGCCAGCAGCTTGGGGGACACCTCAGATACGCAGTATTTT. It codes for CASSLGDTSDTQYF.